This T cell receptor (beta chain) came from a study of blood T cell repertoires in COVID-19 (dated by TCRdb to 2018 to 2021). Background for the entire study: Samples covering the acute and convalescent phases of COVID-19 were provided by collaborators in the United States, Italy and Spain. Subjects who had been exposed to COVID-19, were actively infected with it, or had recovered from it provided the deeply sampled blood TCRbeta repertoires that made up the dataset. Where available, HLA class I and class II types were obtained from metadata supplied by the sample provider rather than from assay-based typing. The samples were drawn from two sources: the first 160 participants of the ongoing ImmuneRACE study, and fewer than 1,500 subjects contributed by 6 global collaborators. The repertoires were released in a freely available public database intended as a resource for research on the immune response to SARS-CoV-2. The material from the prospective study consisted of cDNA or gDNA derived from T cells, B-cell-depleted T cells, or PBMCs. A de-identified subject ID, COVID-19 status, age in years and sex were almost always included in the sample metadata.

Note on this clone: Its antigen remains undetermined. The input lacks base qualities; no much larger clone sits a single base away.

Beyond this particular receptor, the publication reports: Clinical and demographic metadata were provided uncurated, with the amount varying by source and participant.

TCRbeta CDR3 regions were amplified from genomic DNA using the immunoSEQ Assay, a bias-controlled multiplex PCR. In the source study's methods: Nucleated cell counts per sample were estimated from amplification of reference gene primers within the assay. To quantify the absolute abundance of each unique TCRbeta CDR3 rearrangement, sequence reads were collapsed and filtered. For each sample, productive Simpson clonality was calculated as the square root of Simpson's diversity index across productive rearrangements. TCRdb re-hosts the immuneACCESS table, in-frame sequences only. Its copies lack some clones; in the studies checked, an unresolved V gene accounts for under half of them, and the cause for the rest is not known. That table is the source of V, J and clone size, and D and trimming were worked out from the DNA. A total of 250,000 to 300,000 clones appear in this sample, roughly 89% of them only once. 1.5% to 2% of the sample is held by the ten biggest clonotypes.

Participants in the prospective study were aged roughly 18 to 100 years, lived in more than 20 United States geographic areas, and enrolled through a virtual design. Cohort assignment in the prospective study relied on participant-reported clinical history from a screening survey and a study questionnaire. For ImmuneRACE Cohort 3, a participant was defined as recovered based on two consecutive negative NP/OP PCR tests, clearance by a healthcare professional, or resolution of symptoms. In the prospective study, whole blood, serum and a nasopharyngeal or oropharyngeal swab were collected from each participant by mobile phlebotomists. Over a 2-month period, participants in the prospective study had the option of providing additional blood draws and questionnaires. Blood samples from the prospective study were shipped frozen or at room temperature prior to DNA extraction. CDR1 and CDR2 are read off the germline V gene as SGHDT and YYEEEE. From the cysteine through the phenylalanine, the CDR3 covers 13 amino acids. The only DNA kept is the CDR3, 39 bases in frame from the first base. V was cut back by 1 base and J by 3 bases, leaving a gap of 7 bases between them.

Rearrangement joined TRBV5-6 to TRBJ1-2; tentative D gene TRBD1, with 6 bases matching. The source material was PBMCs or T cells enriched from blood (not recorded which). The sequence derives from a woman aged 40 to 50 who had recovered from COVID-19. The CDR3 region has the sequence CASSLNRDYGYTF. The DNA sequence is TGTGCCAGCAGCTTGAACAGGGACTATGGCTACACCTTC.